This note documents a single T cell receptor (beta chain) sequence. There is no known antigen for this receptor. Base-call qualities are not available, and no considerably larger clone is one nucleotide away. CDR1 and CDR2 are read off the germline V gene as SGHRS and YFSETQ. The CDR3 covers 14 residues, taking in both the cysteine and the phenylalanine. This entry keeps only the CDR3 DNA: 42 bases, framed from base 1. At the junction V is shortened by 2 bases and J by 3 bases, with 10 bases in between. The entry originates in a study of T cells in Graves' hyperthyroidism and ophthalmopathy (dated by TCRdb to the late 2010s). Study-wide context: Peripheral blood was sampled at the time of initial diagnosis, prior to any treatment. Following sampling, methimazole starting at 30 mg daily was given to hyperthyroidism patients, and high-dose intravenous methylprednisolone was given to ophthalmopathy patients. The paper describes TCR Vbeta CDR3 sequencing of 140 or so peripheral blood samples, made up of 43 ophthalmopathy patients, roughly 80 hyperthyroidism patients and 17 progressor patients. In several Graves' hyperthyroidism patients, the study also compared T-cell repertoires from thyroid tissue with T-cell repertoires from blood. Prospective prediction of ophthalmopathy was tested in an independent validation cohort consisting of 18 hyperthyroidism patients and some 17 patients who later progressed to ophthalmopathy. TCR V-J signatures able to tell the groups apart were searched for in a discovery cohort of some 97 patients, of whom under 45 had Graves' ophthalmopathy and 57 had stable Graves' hyperthyroidism. The roughly 91 discovery patients were randomly split 7:3 into training and test sets. Results the study describes overall, beyond this receptor: A 13 V-J signature model separated ophthalmopathy from stable hyperthyroidism, with roughly 88% sensitivity and about 81% specificity in cross-validation and 80%/75% in testing. Blood samples also contained most of the expanded thyroid clonotypes (frequency above 0.001), which suggests that blood repertoires may reflect thyroid immune responses. In validation, the model predicted progression to ophthalmopathy with roughly 70% sensitivity and 72% to 85% specificity, a median of roughly seven months before onset. Sample size was not statistically predetermined, and investigators were not blinded to group allocation.

A patient counted as having stable Graves' hyperthyroidism if no progression to ophthalmopathy occurred over 18 months of follow-up. Hyperthyroidism patients were aged 18 to 65 years and newly diagnosed, with disease duration of less than 2 months. Exclusion was applied to patients with uncontrolled infections, other autoimmune diseases, pregnancy or lactation. Clinical symptoms, serum thyroxine and TRAb, thyroid ultrasound, and orbital computed tomography formed the basis for the diagnoses. Ficoll-Paque density gradient centrifugation was used to isolate PBMCs from 10 ml of fresh peripheral blood. Total RNA was extracted with Trizol reagent, and quality was checked on an Agilent 2100 Bioanalyzer. The TCR beta CDR3 regions were amplified from RNA transcripts. The TCR CDR3 was subjected to a first round of RT-PCR using the HTBI primer set and the Qiagen OneStep RT-PCR kit. Libraries were constructed in a second round of multiplex PCR, after which size selection and purification were carried out. Paired-end sequencing of the libraries was performed with 100 bp reads on an Illumina HiSeq2000. As for how the authors treated the data: SOAPnuke was used to process the raw data, with reads discarded if the reads contained adapters or uncalled bases, had a mean Phred below 15, or lacked an exact constant-primer or identifier match. High-quality paired reads were merged with COPE v1.2.5, and unique nucleotide sequences were defined as clonotypes. MiTCR v1.1 was used to align clonotypes to the IMGT TRBV, TRBD and TRBJ reference segments. The analysis included only V-J combinations with a frequency above 0.0001, which together covered around 99% of the repertoires. A TCS score was defined as the ratio between F50 (clonal expansion) and ExV (chaos), using BLOSUM62-based TCRdist between CDR3 peptides within each V-J. Welch's t-statistics and random forest reduced roughly 540 V-J features to roughly 13, which were used in a naive Bayes classifier (R e1071). Through fastp at Q25 and MiXCR, TCRdb rebuilt clones from the public reads, retaining in-frame beta chains. One record per CDR3 amino acid sequence lists the most common genes and DNA. The V and J calls were not made by the authors but by TCRdb's processing. The sample contains around 420,000 distinct CDR3 sequences, approximately 14% of them found a single time. The ten largest make up roughly 7.7% of the sample.

The receptor's source is a woman aged 18 to 35 with Graves' hyperthyroidism. Recombination linked TRBV5-1 to TRBJ2-3; the D segment could be TRBD1, given 6 matching bases. Sequencing was done on a sample of blood. The CDR3 here reads CASSLRTETDTQYF. The base sequence is TGCGCCAGCAGCTTACGGACAGAAACAGATACGCAGTATTTT.